This TCR beta chain was sequenced during a study of cytomegalovirus exposure and HLA in healthy donors. Whole-study results and caveats: Highly shared variants forming one cluster were likely a sequencing artifact. Presence/absence analyses supposed approximately even sequencing depth among donors. It was shown in a later analysis that HLA-associated TCR beta chains were more clonally expanded than other, equally common chains.

Comment on this clone: What it recognizes is unknown.

60 Vbeta and 13 Jbeta primers were used in PCR. The assay was immunoSEQ multiplex PCR, and TCRdb's table has in-frame clones only and misses some. This repertoire shows approximately 100,000 clones, around two thirds found once; its top ten account for about 2%. Germline CDR1 is GTSNPN and CDR2 is SVGIG (reference sequence). The V gene lost 2 bases and the J gene lost 3 bases, with 8 bases spanning the gap. The length of the CDR3 is 13 residues. The chain is built from TRBV30 and TRBJ1-5; D is unclear. Sequenced: PBMCs. This TCR was sampled from a human donor in good health. The CDR3 bases are TGTGCCTGGAGTATAACATACAATCAGCCCCAGCATTTT. This sequence encodes CAWSITYNQPQHF. Looking up the rest from reference TRBV30 and TRBJ1-5 gives the full variable domain: SQTIHQWPATLVQPVGSPLSLECTVEGTSNPNLYWYRQAAGRGLQLLFYSVGIGQISSEVPQNLSASRPQDRQFILSSKKLLLSDSGFYLCAWSITYNQPQHFGDGTRLSIL.